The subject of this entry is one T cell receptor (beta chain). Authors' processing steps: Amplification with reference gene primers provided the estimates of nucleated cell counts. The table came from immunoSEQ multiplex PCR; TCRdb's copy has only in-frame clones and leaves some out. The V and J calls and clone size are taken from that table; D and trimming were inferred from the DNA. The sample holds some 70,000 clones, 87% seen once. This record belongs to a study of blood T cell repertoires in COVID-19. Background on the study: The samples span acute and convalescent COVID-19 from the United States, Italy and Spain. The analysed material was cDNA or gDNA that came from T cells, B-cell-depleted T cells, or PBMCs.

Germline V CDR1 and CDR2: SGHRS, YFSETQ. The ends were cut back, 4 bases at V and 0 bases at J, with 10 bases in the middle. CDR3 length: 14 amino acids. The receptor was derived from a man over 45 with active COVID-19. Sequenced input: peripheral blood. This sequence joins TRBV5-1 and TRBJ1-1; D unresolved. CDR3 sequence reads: CASSPQVMNTEAFF. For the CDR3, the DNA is TGCGCCAGCAGCCCCCAGGTCATGAACACTGAAGCTTTCTTT.